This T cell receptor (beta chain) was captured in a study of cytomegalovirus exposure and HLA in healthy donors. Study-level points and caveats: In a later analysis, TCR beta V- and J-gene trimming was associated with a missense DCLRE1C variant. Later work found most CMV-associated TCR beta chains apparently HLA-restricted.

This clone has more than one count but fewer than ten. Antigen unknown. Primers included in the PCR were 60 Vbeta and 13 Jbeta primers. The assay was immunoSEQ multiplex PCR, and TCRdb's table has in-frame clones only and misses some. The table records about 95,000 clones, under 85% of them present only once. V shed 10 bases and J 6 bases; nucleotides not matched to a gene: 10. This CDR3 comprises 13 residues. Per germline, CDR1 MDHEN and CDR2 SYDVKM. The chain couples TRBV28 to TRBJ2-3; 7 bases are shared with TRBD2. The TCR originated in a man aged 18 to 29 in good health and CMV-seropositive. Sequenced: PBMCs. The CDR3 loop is CAIVGGGVDTQYF. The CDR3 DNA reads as TGTGCCATCGTTGGGGGGGGTGTGGATACGCAGTATTTT. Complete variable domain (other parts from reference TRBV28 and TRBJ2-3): DVKVTQSSRYLVKRTGEKVFLECVQDMDHENMFWYRQDPGLGLRLIYFSYDVKMKEKGDIPEGYSVSREKKERFSLILESASTNQTSMYLCAIVGGGVDTQYFGPGTRLTVL.